The present T cell receptor beta chain was sequenced within a study of cytomegalovirus exposure and HLA in healthy donors. V gave up 6 bases and J gave up 11 bases, with 19 bases separating them. Germline values: CDR1 LNHDA, CDR2 SQIVND (reference sequence). The CDR3 has 13 residues. This clone turned up a few times. 13 Jbeta primers and 60 Vbeta primers were used for the PCR. The data were produced by immunoSEQ multiplex PCR, yet TCRdb's version contains in-frame clones alone and is incomplete. The table has 100,000 to 150,000 clones, over 65% seen once. The J gene is TRBJ1-1, the V gene TRBV19, with a weak D call TRBD1 (6 bases). The receptor's source is a man aged 45-65 years in good health and CMV-seronegative. The sequenced material came from PBMCs. CDR3 residues: CASRGTGSARAFF. The DNA for the CDR3 is TGTGCCAGTAGGGGAACAGGGTCAGCGCGTGCTTTCTTT.